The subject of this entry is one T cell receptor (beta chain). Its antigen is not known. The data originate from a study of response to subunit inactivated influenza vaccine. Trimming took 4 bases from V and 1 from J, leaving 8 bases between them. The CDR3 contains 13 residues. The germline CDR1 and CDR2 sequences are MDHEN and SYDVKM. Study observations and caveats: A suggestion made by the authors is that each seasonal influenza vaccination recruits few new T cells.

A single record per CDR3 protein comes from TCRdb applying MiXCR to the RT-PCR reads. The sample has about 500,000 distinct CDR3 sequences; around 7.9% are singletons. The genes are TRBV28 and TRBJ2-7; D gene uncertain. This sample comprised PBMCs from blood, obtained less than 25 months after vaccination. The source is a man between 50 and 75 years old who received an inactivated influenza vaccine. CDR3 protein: CASSSRISYEQYF. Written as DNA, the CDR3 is TGTGCCAGCAGTTCGCGAATTTCCTACGAGCAGTACTTC.